Each of the 25 T cell receptor beta chains below was sequenced from the same sample in a study of beta chain features in type 1 diabetes. The study reverse transcribed the entire isolated RNA, so it sequenced expressed TCRB transcripts. The repertoire was sequenced with immunoSEQ multiplex PCR; TCRdb's copy has only in-frame clones and lacks some. The table shows 60,000 or so clones, with approximately 59% occurring only once. The specimen sequenced was Tregs from blood. Receptors originate from a woman aged 18-29 years in good health.

This sequence joins TRBV5-4 and TRBJ2-5; 8 bases map to TRBD2. The CDR3 consists of 17 residues. Trimming removed 1 base from V and 5 bases from J; junction bases left unmatched: 13. CDR1 and CDR2 from the germline V gene are SGHNT and YYREEE (reference sequence). The CDR3, as DNA: TGTGCCAGCAGCTTGCCCAGCGGGGCGGGGGGTGGTGAGACCCAGTACTTC. Protein sequence: CASSLPSGAGGGETQYF.

V usage is TRBV6-6 and J usage is TRBJ1-2; 7 nucleotides agree with TRBD1. CDR3 size: 16 residues. With V trimmed by 2 bases and J by 4 bases, 10 bases remained unmatched. Germline CDR1 and CDR2: MNHNY and SVGAGI (reference sequence). CDR3 sequence: CASSYAGRGRIYGYTF. DNA of the CDR3: TGTGCCAGCAGTTACGCCGGGAGGGGGCGAATCTATGGCTACACCTTC.

This chain's CDR3 is CASSKQVRGTEAFF. The DNA for the CDR3 is TGTGCCAGCAGTAAACAGGTTCGGGGGACTGAAGCTTTCTTT. The V and J genes are TRBV9 and TRBJ1-1; tentative D call: TRBD1 (5 bases). The germline CDR1 and CDR2 sequences are SGDLS and YYNGEE. This CDR3 has 14 residues. The V end was cut by 5 bases, the J end by 5 bases, with 16 bases between.

CDR3 loop: CASSLWAHSLRDGYTF. CDR3 DNA: TGTGCCAGCAGCTTATGGGCTCACAGCCTGCGGGATGGCTACACCTTC. V usage is TRBV7-2 and J usage is TRBJ1-2; no reliable D call. Germline-derived CDR1 and CDR2 are SGHTA and FQGNSA. Between the trimmed V and J ends, which lost 2 bases and 6 bases, there was a span of 19 bases. The CDR3 contains 16 residues.

The CDR3 bases are TGCGCCAACACCATAGACAGGTTCACCACAGATACGCAGTATTTT. Its translation is CANTIDRFTTDTQYF. V gene TRBV4-1 combines with J gene TRBJ2-3; a weak D match, TRBD1 (6 bases). Trimming shortened V by 10 bases and J by 2 bases, and 19 bases separated the two germline ends. The CDR3 covers 15 residues. Germline loops: CDR1 MGHRA, CDR2 YSYEKL.

There are a few counts of this clone. The CDR3 bases are TGTGCCAGCAGCAGGGGGCCGGGACAGGGGGCCGGTTACGAGCAGTACTTC. It translates to CASSRGPGQGAGYEQYF. V is TRBV14 and J is TRBJ2-7, with 12 bases identical to TRBD1. V shed 5 bases, J shed 4 bases, and the junction held 12 bases outside the gene matches. Germline V gene data show CDR1 as SGHDN and CDR2 as FVKESK. This CDR3 has 17 amino acids.

This clone occurred a few times. The chain couples TRBV5-1 to TRBJ2-1, with TRBD2 matching 16 bases. The V and J ends lost 4 bases and 4 bases, in that order; junction bases with no gene match: 11. Germline assignment: CDR1 SGHRS and CDR2 YFSETQ. The CDR3 is 19 amino acids. As DNA, the CDR3 is TGCGCCAGCAGCCCGGTCCCGGGACTAGCGGGAGGGTCATACAATGAGCAGTTCTTC. It codes for CASSPVPGLAGGSYNEQFF.

The gene calls are TRBV2 and TRBJ2-7, with 11 bases lining up with TRBD2. The ends lost 6 bases at V and 7 bases at J; junction bases unmatched: 11. This CDR3 is 15 amino acids long. Germline V gene lookup returns CDR1 SNHLY and CDR2 FYNNEI. The CDR3 is CASSGLSGRAGEQYF. CDR3 nucleotide sequence: TGTGCCAGCAGCGGACTTAGCGGGAGGGCCGGGGAGCAGTACTTC.

V usage is TRBV19 and J usage is TRBJ1-1; 7 bases fit TRBD1. The junction had 3 bases not matched to a gene; V was cut back by 3 bases and J by 5 bases. This CDR3 has 13 amino acids. Germline CDR1 is LNHDA and CDR2 is SQIVND (reference sequence). For the CDR3, the DNA is TGTGCCAGTAGTATCAGGGGGGAGACTGAAGCTTTCTTT. It specifies CASSIRGETEAFF.

The gene calls are TRBV7-9 and TRBJ2-4; 7 nucleotides match TRBD2. CDR1 is SEHNR, CDR2 FQNEAQ, per germline (reference sequence). V gave up 5 bases and J gave up 4 bases; unmatched junction bases: 11. There are 16 residues in the CDR3. The CDR3 sequence: CASSEAGGKEKNIQYF. The CDR3 DNA is TGTGCCAGCAGCGAAGCCGGGGGGAAGGAAAAAAACATTCAGTACTTC.

The V and J genes are TRBV30 and TRBJ2-1; 9 positions match TRBD2. The CDR3 spans 13 residues. The junction had 12 bases not matched to a gene; V was cut back by 2 bases and J by 16 bases. Germline V CDR1 and CDR2: GTSNPN, SVGIG (reference sequence). The CDR3 loop reads CAWSPILREGRFF. The CDR3 DNA reads as TGTGCCTGGAGTCCTATCTTGCGGGAGGGAAGATTCTTC. The entire variable domain, with the rest obtained from reference TRBV30 and TRBJ2-1, is as follows: SQTIHQWPATLVQPVGSPLSLECTVEGTSNPNLYWYRQAAGRGLQLLFYSVGIGQISSEVPQNLSASRPQDRQFILSSKKLLLSDSGFYLCAWSPILREGRFFGPGTRLTVL.

The rearrangement joins TRBV5-1 to TRBJ2-1; weak D call: TRBD2 (5 bases). Germline V gene data show CDR1 as SGHRS and CDR2 as YFSETQ. V was shortened by 2 bases and J by 2 bases, with 8 bases between the two germline ends. This CDR3 spans 14 amino acids. Here the CDR3 DNA reads TGCGCCAGCAGCTTAGGGAGCCCCTACAATGAGCAGTTCTTC. Residues: CASSLGSPYNEQFF.

This clone was counted a few times. The chain joins TRBV5-1 to TRBJ1-5; D gene uncertain. The CDR3 spans 13 residues. Germline CDR1 SGHRS, CDR2 YFSETQ. V lost 4 bases and J lost 4, with 9 bases in between. The CDR3 protein is CASSPGSNQPQHF. In nucleotides, the CDR3 is TGCGCCAGCAGCCCGGGGTCGAATCAGCCCCAGCATTTT.

The V and J genes are TRBV18 and TRBJ2-5; no firm D call. This CDR3 is built from 15 residues. Trimming removed 0 bases from V and 4 bases from J, with 12 bases in between. In germline, CDR1 is KGHSH, CDR2 LQKENI. The DNA for the CDR3 is TGTGCCAGCTCACCACCAACTGTTTCTCGAGAGACCCAGTACTTC. It specifies CASSPPTVSRETQYF. Complete variable domain (other parts from reference TRBV18 and TRBJ2-5): NAGVMQNPRHLVRRRGQEARLRCSPMKGHSHVYWYRQLPEEGLKFMVYLQKENIIDESGMPKERFSAEFPKEGPSILRIQQVVRGDSAAYFCASSPPTVSRETQYFGPGTRLLVL.

This clone has more than one count but fewer than ten. This chain joins TRBV7-9 and TRBJ1-2, with D possibly matching TRBD1 (5 bases). This CDR3 comprises 14 residues. CDR1 and CDR2 from the germline V gene are SEHNR and FQNEAQ (reference sequence). V shed 0 bases and J shed 4 bases, with 9 bases lying between them. The CDR3 nucleotides are TGTGCCAGCAGCTTAGCGGGGCGCTCCTATGGCTACACCTTC. Protein: CASSLAGRSYGYTF.

This clone occurred a few times. The chain recombines TRBV7-2 with TRBJ1-4, with D perhaps matching TRBD1 (5 bases). The CDR3 extends over 14 amino acids. Germline-derived CDR1 and CDR2 are SGHTA and FQGNSA. V lost 8 bases to trimming and J lost 5 bases, with 15 bases between them. This CDR3 reads CASCRGGANEKLFF. CDR3 sequence (DNA): TGTGCCAGCTGTCGGGGGGGTGCGAATGAAAAACTGTTTTTT. The full variable domain, with the rest looked up from reference TRBV7-2 and TRBJ1-4, is GAGVSQSPSNKVTEKGKDVELRCDPISGHTALYWYRQSLGQGLEFLIYFQGNSAPDKSGLPSDRFSAERTGGSVSTLTIQRTQQEDSAVYLCASCRGGANEKLFFGSGTQLSVL.

V usage is TRBV5-5 and J usage is TRBJ2-5; TRBD1 is a possible D gene (6 bases). V gave up 2 bases and J gave up 5 bases, with 13 bases separating them. The CDR3 has 14 residues. Per the germline V gene, CDR1 is SGHKS and CDR2 is YYEKEE (reference sequence). The CDR3 loop reads CASSFTQGLETQYF. The CDR3 nucleotides read TGTGCCAGCAGCTTTACCCAGGGGTTGGAGACCCAGTACTTC.

This chain connects TRBV11-2 to TRBJ2-5; TRBD2 matches at 8 bases. The J segment lost 0 bases and the V segment lost 5 bases, leaving 8 bases of the junction unmatched. This CDR3 has 16 amino acids. Germline lookup yields CDR1 SGHAT and CDR2 FQNNGV. CDR3 DNA: TGTGCCAGCAGCAGAGGGGTAGCGGGGTACCAAGAGACCCAGTACTTC. This codes for CASSRGVAGYQETQYF. Based on the CDR3 plus reference TRBV11-2 and TRBJ2-5, the full variable domain is EAGVAQSPRYKIIEKRQSVAFWCNPISGHATLYWYQQILGQGPKLLIQFQNNGVVDDSQLPKDRFSAERLKGVDSTLKIQPAKLEDSAVYLCASSRGVAGYQETQYFGPGTRLLVL.

The CDR3: CASSFGLRRAQETQYF. The CDR3, as DNA: TGCGCCAGCAGCTTTGGGCTTCGGAGGGCCCAAGAGACCCAGTACTTC. J is TRBJ2-5 and V is TRBV5-1; maybe TRBD2 (6 bases). CDR1 is SGHRS and CDR2 is YFSETQ in the germline V gene. The CDR3 is 16 amino acids. Trimming stripped 2 bases from V and 1 base from J, with 15 bases between.

CDR3 residues: CASSETGGGETQYF. The DNA for the CDR3 is TGCGCCAGCAGCGAAACAGGGGGCGGAGAGACCCAGTACTTC. This rearrangement joins TRBV5-1 to TRBJ2-5; 9 bases are a match to TRBD1. The J segment lost 4 bases and the V segment lost 4 bases, leaving 5 bases of the junction unmatched. CDR3 length equals 14 residues. The germline gives CDR1 SGHRS, CDR2 YFSETQ.

The chain carries TRBV5-4 and TRBJ2-3, with 11 bases lining up with TRBD2. The CDR3 has 19 residues. Germline assignment: CDR1 SGHNT and CDR2 YYREEE (reference sequence). The ends lost 0 bases at V and 0 bases at J; junction bases unmatched: 9. In nucleotides, the CDR3 is TGTGCCAGCAGCTTGGTTCGTAGCGGGGGGGCCTCTAGCACAGATACGCAGTATTTT. As protein: CASSLVRSGGASSTDTQYF.

This clone was picked up one time. V is TRBV7-2 and J is TRBJ2-7; D gene uncertain. Trimming removed 3 bases at V and 6 bases at J, with 9 bases between. The CDR3 is 12 amino acids. CDR1 and CDR2 (germline): SGHTA, FQGNSA. This chain's CDR3 is CASSFTRSEQYF. Here the CDR3 DNA reads TGTGCCAGCAGCTTCACCAGAAGCGAGCAGTACTTC.

The chain couples TRBV5-1 to TRBJ2-7; tentative D call: TRBD1 (6 bases). Trimming pared 4 bases from V and 5 bases from J, leaving 16 bases between. The CDR3 runs to 14 residues. Germline CDR1 is SGHRS and CDR2 is YFSETQ. CDR3 amino acids: CASSPSGQLDEQYF. DNA of the CDR3: TGCGCCAGCAGCCCGTCGGGACAACTCGACGAGCAGTACTTC. The whole variable domain, filled in from reference TRBV5-1 and TRBJ2-7, reads KAGVTQTPRYLIKTRGQQVTLSCSPISGHRSVSWYQQTPGQGLQFLFEYFSETQRNKGNFPGRFSGRQFSNSRSEMNVSTLELGDSALYLCASSPSGQLDEQYFGPGTRLTVT.

This clone was found once. The CDR3 sequence is CASSHTGEGTDTQYF. Written as DNA, the CDR3 is TGTGCCAGCAGCCACACAGGGGAAGGTACAGATACGCAGTATTTT. The chain has TRBV4-2 and TRBJ2-3; 7 bases agree with TRBD1. The J segment lost 3 bases and the V segment lost 3 bases, leaving 6 bases of the junction unmatched. This CDR3 has 15 amino acids. Germline CDR1 is LGHNA and CDR2 is YNFKEQ.

This chain joins TRBV4-1 and TRBJ2-3; 10 nucleotides line up with TRBD1. The CDR3 totals 16 residues. J gave up 3 bases and V 5 bases, and 8 bases lay outside the gene matches. Looked up from germline, CDR1 is MGHRA and CDR2 is YSYEKL. The CDR3 here is CASSFYPGQGTDTQYF. As DNA, the CDR3 is TGCGCCAGCAGCTTCTACCCGGGACAGGGGACAGATACGCAGTATTTT.